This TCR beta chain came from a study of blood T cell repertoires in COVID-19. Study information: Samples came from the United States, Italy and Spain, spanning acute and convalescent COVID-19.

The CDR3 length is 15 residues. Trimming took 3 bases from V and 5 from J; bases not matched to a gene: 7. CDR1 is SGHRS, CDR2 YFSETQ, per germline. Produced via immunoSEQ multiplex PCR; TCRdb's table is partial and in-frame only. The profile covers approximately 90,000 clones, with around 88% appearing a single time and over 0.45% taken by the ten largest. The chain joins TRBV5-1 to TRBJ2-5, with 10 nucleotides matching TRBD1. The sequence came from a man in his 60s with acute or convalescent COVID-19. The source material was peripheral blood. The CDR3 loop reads CASSSGTGAGETQYF. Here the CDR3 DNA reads TGCGCCAGCAGCTCCGGGACAGGGGCCGGGGAGACCCAGTACTTC. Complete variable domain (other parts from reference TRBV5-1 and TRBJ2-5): KAGVTQTPRYLIKTRGQQVTLSCSPISGHRSVSWYQQTPGQGLQFLFEYFSETQRNKGNFPGRFSGRQFSNSRSEMNVSTLELGDSALYLCASSSGTGAGETQYFGPGTRLLVL.